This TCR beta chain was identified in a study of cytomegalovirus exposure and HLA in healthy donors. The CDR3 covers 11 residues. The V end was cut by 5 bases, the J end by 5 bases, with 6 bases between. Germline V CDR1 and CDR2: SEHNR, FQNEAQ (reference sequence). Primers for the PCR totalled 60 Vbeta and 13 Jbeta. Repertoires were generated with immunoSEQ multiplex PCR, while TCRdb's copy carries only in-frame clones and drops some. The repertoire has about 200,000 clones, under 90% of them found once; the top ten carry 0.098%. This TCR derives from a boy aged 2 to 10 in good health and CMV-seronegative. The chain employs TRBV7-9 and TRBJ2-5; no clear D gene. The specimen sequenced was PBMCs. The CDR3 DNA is TGTGCCAGCAGCCACGGGGAGACCCAGTACTTC. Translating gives CASSHGETQYF.